The 5 T cell receptor beta chains presented below share a single source sample, sequenced in a study of PD-1 blockade in classical Hodgkin lymphoma. Clones were sequenced by immunoSEQ multiplex PCR, and TCRdb holds only the in-frame ones, with some missing. Of around 66,000 clones listed, around 91% were seen once; the top ten hold 15%. Every patient experienced relapse after autologous stem cell transplantation, and brentuximab vedotin exposure varied. The sample here was peripheral blood mononuclear cells (PBMCs), taken at baseline. These receptors originate from a human donor with classical Hodgkin lymphoma.

The chain has TRBV12-5 and TRBJ2-7; D gene ambiguous. This CDR3 region has 14 residues. Trimming cost V 4 bases and J 7 bases, with 17 bases left between them. Germline CDR1 and CDR2: LGHNT and FRNRAP. CDR3 amino acids: CASGSPDGAAEQYF. The CDR3 DNA follows: TGTGCTAGTGGTTCGCCGGACGGCGCGGCTGAGCAGTACTTC.

This clone was seen once. This sequence joins TRBV9 and TRBJ2-5; tentatively, D is TRBD1 (6 bases). Between the trimmed V and J ends, which lost 3 bases and 1 base, there was a span of 22 bases. The length of the CDR3 is 18 residues. Germline-derived CDR1 and CDR2 are SGDLS and YYNGEE. The DNA for the CDR3 is TGTGCCAGCAGCGGAGAGGGGGACCCTAAAAAAAGCCAAGAGACCCAGTACTTC. As protein: CASSGEGDPKKSQETQYF.

This clone was recorded once. The gene calls are TRBV5-4 and TRBJ2-2; D is unresolved. V lost 4 bases and J 4 bases, leaving 5 bases between the germline ends. CDR3 length: 12 residues. Germline loops: CDR1 SGHNT, CDR2 YYREEE (reference sequence). CDR3 sequence: CASSPPTGELFF. The CDR3 DNA follows: TGTGCCAGCAGCCCCCCCACCGGGGAGCTGTTTTTT.

The rearrangement joins TRBV5-4 to TRBJ2-6; unclear D gene. Trimming cost V 4 bases and J 0 bases, with 14 bases left between them. Germline-derived CDR1 and CDR2 are SGHNT and YYREEE (reference sequence). This CDR3 spans 17 amino acids. CDR3 DNA sequence: TGTGCCAGCAGCCCAATAGGACGCAGCTCTGGGGCCAACGTCCTGACTTTC. This codes for CASSPIGRSSGANVLTF.

The chain uses TRBV7-2 and TRBJ2-7, with TRBD2 matching 12 bases. CDR3 length: 16 amino acids. CDR1 SGHTA and CDR2 FQGNSA come from the germline V gene. The J segment lost 2 bases and the V segment lost 5 bases, leaving 7 bases of the junction unmatched. CDR3 nucleotides: TGTGCCAGCAGCACCCCTAGCGGGGGGGCCCCCTACGAGCAGTACTTC. Residues: CASSTPSGGAPYEQYF.